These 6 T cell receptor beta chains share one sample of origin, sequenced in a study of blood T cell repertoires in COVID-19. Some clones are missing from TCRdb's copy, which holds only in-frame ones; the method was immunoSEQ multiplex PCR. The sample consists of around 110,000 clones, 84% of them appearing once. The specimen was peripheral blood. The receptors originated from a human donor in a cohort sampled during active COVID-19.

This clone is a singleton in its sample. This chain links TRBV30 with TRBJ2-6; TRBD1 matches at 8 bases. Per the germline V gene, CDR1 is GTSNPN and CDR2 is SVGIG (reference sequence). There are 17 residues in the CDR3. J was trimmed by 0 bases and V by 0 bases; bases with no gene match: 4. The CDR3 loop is CAWSVAGGTSGANVLTF. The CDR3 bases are TGTGCCTGGAGTGTCGCAGGGGGCACCTCTGGGGCCAACGTCCTGACTTTC.

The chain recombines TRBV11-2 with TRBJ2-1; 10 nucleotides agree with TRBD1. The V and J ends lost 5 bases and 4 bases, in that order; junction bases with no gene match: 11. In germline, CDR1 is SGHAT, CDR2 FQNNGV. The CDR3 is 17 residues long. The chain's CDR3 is CASSLKMWDRGYNEQFF. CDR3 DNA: TGTGCCAGCAGCCTTAAAATGTGGGACAGGGGTTACAATGAGCAGTTCTTC.

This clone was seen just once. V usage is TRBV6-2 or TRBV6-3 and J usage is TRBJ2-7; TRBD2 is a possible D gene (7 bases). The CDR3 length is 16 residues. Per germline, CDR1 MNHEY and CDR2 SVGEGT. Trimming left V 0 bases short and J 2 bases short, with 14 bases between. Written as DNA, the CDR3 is TGTGCCAGCAGTTACTCGATGAGGGGGGGGCCCTACGAGCAGTACGTC. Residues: CASSYSMRGGPYEQYV.

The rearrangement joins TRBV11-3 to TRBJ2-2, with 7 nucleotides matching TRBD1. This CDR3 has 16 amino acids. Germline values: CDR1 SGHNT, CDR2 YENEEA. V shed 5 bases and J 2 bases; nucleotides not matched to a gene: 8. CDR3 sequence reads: CASSPGTVLNTGELFF. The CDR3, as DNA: TGTGCCAGCAGCCCCGGGACAGTCCTTAACACCGGGGAGCTGTTTTTT.

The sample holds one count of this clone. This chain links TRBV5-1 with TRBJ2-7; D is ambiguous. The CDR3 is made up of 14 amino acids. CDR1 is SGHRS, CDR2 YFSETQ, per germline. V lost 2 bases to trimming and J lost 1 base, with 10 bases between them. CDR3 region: CASSFSTGSYEQYF. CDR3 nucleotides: TGCGCCAGCAGCTTTTCAACCGGGTCCTACGAGCAGTACTTC. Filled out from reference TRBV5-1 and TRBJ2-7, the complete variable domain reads KAGVTQTPRYLIKTRGQQVTLSCSPISGHRSVSWYQQTPGQGLQFLFEYFSETQRNKGNFPGRFSGRQFSNSRSEMNVSTLELGDSALYLCASSFSTGSYEQYFGPGTRLTVT.

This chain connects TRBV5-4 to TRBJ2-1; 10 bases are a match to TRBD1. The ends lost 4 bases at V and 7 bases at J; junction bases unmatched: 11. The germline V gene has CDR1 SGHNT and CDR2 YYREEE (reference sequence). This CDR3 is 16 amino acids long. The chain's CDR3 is CASSPPGTGVGNEQFF. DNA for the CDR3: TGTGCCAGCAGCCCACCCGGGACAGGGGTCGGGAATGAGCAGTTCTTC. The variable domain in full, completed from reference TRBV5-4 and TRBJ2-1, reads ETGVTQSPTHLIKTRGQQVTLRCSSQSGHNTVSWYQQALGQGPQFIFQYYREEENGRGNFPPRFSGLQFPNYSSELNVNALELDDSALYLCASSPPGTGVGNEQFFGPGTRLTVL.